This is a list of T cell receptor beta chains from one sample in a study of T cell repertoires in cytomegalovirus infection. TCRdb reanalysed the reads using MiXCR and keeps one entry per CDR3 protein. The sample has roughly 720,000 distinct CDR3 sequences; roughly 35% are singletons. Material for sequencing was PBMCs. The receptors come from a human donor in good health (CMV status not recorded). Some clones in this sample may be carry-over from other donors' samples. Each CDR3 is given with its conserved first and last residue. D genes are given only for firm matches. Rows give clone size only sometimes, using once, few, many, or a class for an expanded clone.

d_call,clone_size,v_call,j_call,cdr3_aa,cdr3_nt
TRBD2,NA,TRBV7-2,TRBJ2-2,CASSLRTSGRSTGELFF,TGTGCCAGCAGCTTACGGACTAGCGGGAGATCTACCGGGGAGCTGTTTTTT
NA,NA,TRBV6-6,TRBJ2-1,CASGRLRGSSYNEQFF,TGTGCCAGCGGCCGACTGAGGGGGAGCTCCTACAATGAGCAGTTCTTC
NA,few,TRBV7-9,TRBJ1-4,CASSLGDRVGFGF,TGTGCCAGCAGCTTAGGGGATCGGGTCGGCTTTGGTTTT
NA,NA,TRBV30,TRBJ2-1,CAWRTGTSYNEQFF,TGTGCCTGGAGGACCGGGACCAGCTACAATGAGCAGTTCTTC
NA,NA,TRBV5-1,TRBJ1-6,CASSLTGLSYNSPLHF,TGCGCCAGCAGCTTGACAGGGCTCTCCTATAATTCACCCCTCCACTTT
NA,NA,TRBV19,TRBJ1-2,CASREEGGYGYTF,TGTGCCAGTAGAGAAGAGGGCGGCTATGGCTACACCTTC
TRBD1,NA,TRBV4-1,TRBJ2-4,CASSQVVGQGFAKNIQYF,TGCGCCAGCAGCCAGGTGGTCGGACAGGGATTTGCCAAAAACATTCAGTACTTC
TRBD2,NA,TRBV7-2,TRBJ2-3,CASSSAWGSRGLAGVTDTQYF,TGTGCCAGCAGCTCCGCCTGGGGGTCCCGTGGCCTAGCGGGAGTTACAGATACGCAGTATTTT
NA,NA,TRBV7-2,TRBJ2-2,CASSFDRKTGELFF,TGTGCCAGCAGCTTCGACAGGAAGACCGGGGAGCTGTTTTTT
TRBD1,NA,TRBV20-1,TRBJ2-7,CSASRPGTGTYEQYF,TGCAGTGCCTCGCGTCCGGGGACAGGAACCTACGAGCAGTACTTC
NA,NA,TRBV5-1,TRBJ2-5,CASSLSGFQGGETQYF,TGCGCCAGCAGCTTGTCCGGCTTTCAAGGGGGAGAGACCCAGTACTTC
NA,NA,TRBV10-3,TRBJ2-1,CAISDARYGDEQFF,TGTGCCATCAGTGATGCGCGATATGGCGATGAGCAGTTCTTC
NA,many,TRBV28,TRBJ1-5,CASSTTSQGLRGNQPQHF,TGTGCCAGCAGCACCACTTCCCAGGGGCTAAGGGGCAATCAGCCCCAGCATTTT
NA,NA,TRBV28,TRBJ1-5,CASRTPDGAREPQHF,TGTGCCAGCAGGACCCCTGACGGGGCACGCGAGCCCCAGCATTTT
TRBD2,NA,TRBV20-1,TRBJ2-5,CSARIVTSVQETQYF,TGCAGTGCTAGAATTGTGACTAGCGTTCAAGAGACCCAGTACTTC
NA,few,TRBV28,TRBJ2-1,CASTETGTWTRGGSNNEQFF,TGTGCCAGCACCGAGACCGGGACATGGACTAGGGGGGGATCGAACAATGAGCAGTTCTTC
TRBD1,many,TRBV7-8,TRBJ1-1,CASSLSTGTGGEVSTEAFF,TGTGCCAGCAGCCTATCTACCGGGACAGGGGGAGAGGTTAGCACTGAAGCTTTCTTT
NA,few,TRBV12-3/TRBV12-4,TRBJ2-2,CASRHREFTGELFF,TGTGCCAGCAGACACAGGGAATTCACCGGGGAGCTGTTTTTT
NA,NA,TRBV4-2,TRBJ2-5,CASSQTLAGHQETQYF,TGTGCCAGCAGCCAAACCCTCGCAGGGCACCAAGAGACCCAGTACTTC
TRBD1,few,TRBV6-6,TRBJ2-5,CASQHGDSLQETQYF,TGTGCCAGCCAACATGGGGACAGTCTCCAAGAGACCCAGTACTTC
NA,many,TRBV7-9,TRBJ1-2,CASSLHTGVGYGYTF,TGTGCCAGCAGCCTCCACACGGGGGTGGGGTATGGCTACACCTTC
NA,NA,TRBV27,TRBJ1-1,CASSHIFISGTEAFF,TGTGCCAGCAGCCACATATTTATTAGTGGCACTGAAGCTTTCTTT
NA,once,TRBV13,TRBJ2-3,CASSFDRHGSTDTQYF,TGTGCCAGCAGCTTTGACAGGCATGGTAGCACAGATACGCAGTATTTT
TRBD1,NA,TRBV7-9,TRBJ1-1,CASTQEPGQLGTEAFF,TGTGCCAGCACCCAAGAGCCGGGACAGCTCGGCACTGAAGCTTTCTTT
NA,NA,TRBV12-3/TRBV12-4,TRBJ2-3,CASSPTKRGDTQYF,TGTGCCAGCAGTCCTACTAAGCGCGGAGATACGCAGTATTTT
NA,few,TRBV2,TRBJ1-4,CASRRISVGEVFF,TGTGCCAGCAGGAGGATATCGGTCGGAGAGGTGTTTTTT
TRBD2,few,TRBV6-1,TRBJ2-1,CASSEGRTSGINEQFF,TGTGCCAGCAGTGAGGGGCGGACTAGCGGGATCAATGAGCAGTTCTTC
TRBD1,few,TRBV7-6,TRBJ2-7,CASGTTGGSFYEQYF,TGTGCCAGCGGCACAACAGGGGGTTCTTTTTACGAGCAGTACTTC
TRBD2,NA,TRBV5-1,TRBJ2-5,CASSPRLAGLQETQYF,TGCGCCAGCAGCCCACGACTAGCGGGGCTCCAAGAGACCCAGTACTTC
NA,few,TRBV6-5,TRBJ1-1,CASSYASVGLDTEAFF,TGTGCCAGCAGTTACGCTTCGGTAGGGCTTGACACTGAAGCTTTCTTT
NA,NA,TRBV7-8,TRBJ1-2,CASSLVRDGRECAF,TGTGCCAGCAGCTTAGTGAGGGACGGCCGGGAATGCGCCTTC
NA,NA,TRBV11-2,TRBJ1-1,CASSKTGREAFF,TGTGCCAGCAGCAAGACAGGAAGGGAAGCTTTCTTT
NA,few,TRBV27,TRBJ1-1,CARSSETGNTEAFF,TGTGCCAGAAGTTCCGAAACAGGGAACACTGAAGCTTTCTTT
NA,many,TRBV7-2,TRBJ1-6,CASSPDRGWNSPLHF,TGTGCCAGCAGCCCAGATCGGGGATGGAATTCACCCCTCCACTTT
NA,NA,TRBV6-6,TRBJ1-4,CASSQRGDLGKLFF,TGTGCCAGCAGCCAGAGAGGGGACCTGGGAAAACTGTTTTTT
TRBD1,few,TRBV6-1,TRBJ1-2,CASSTRDRPFLPYGYTF,TGTGCCAGCAGTACACGGGACAGGCCCTTTTTGCCCTATGGCTACACCTTC
TRBD2,NA,TRBV6-5,TRBJ2-1,CASSILAVGHNEQFF,TGTGCCAGCAGCATACTAGCGGTGGGCCACAATGAGCAGTTCTTC
TRBD1,NA,TRBV3-1,TRBJ2-5,CASTTGPQETQYF,TGTGCCAGTACGACAGGGCCCCAAGAGACCCAGTACTTC
NA,NA,TRBV19,TRBJ2-2,CASKGTGELYF,TGTGCCAGTAAGGGCACCGGGGAGCTGTATTTT
NA,NA,TRBV13,TRBJ2-1,CASRPQGTYNEQFF,TGTGCCAGCAGACCACAGGGAACTTACAATGAGCAGTTCTTC
NA,few,TRBV12-3/TRBV12-4,TRBJ1-4,CATSLGGAFEKLFF,TGTGCCACCTCATTGGGGGGCGCGTTTGAAAAACTGTTTTTT
TRBD2,NA,TRBV29-1,TRBJ2-3,CSVDGLAGTTDTQYF,TGCAGCGTTGATGGTTTAGCGGGAACAACAGATACGCAGTATTTT
NA,NA,TRBV28,TRBJ2-3,CASSLGQPGTDTQYF,TGTGCCAGCAGTCTTGGACAGCCCGGCACAGATACGCAGTATTTT
TRBD1,NA,TRBV29-1,TRBJ1-1,CSVADRAGEEAFF,TGCAGCGTTGCCGACAGGGCAGGGGAGGAAGCTTTCTTT
NA,NA,TRBV5-1,TRBJ2-3,CASSLASGAPTDTQYF,TGCGCCAGCAGCTTGGCCTCGGGGGCGCCCACAGATACGCAGTATTTT
NA,few,TRBV6-5,TRBJ1-2,CASSYSSRVDGYTF,TGTGCCAGCAGTTACTCGTCCAGGGTGGATGGCTACACCTTC
NA,NA,TRBV6-6,TRBJ2-2,CASSLPIPGELFF,TGTGCCAGCAGTCTCCCAATTCCCGGGGAGCTGTTTTTT
TRBD2,few,TRBV4-2,TRBJ2-7,CASSQDSGSGRNEQYF,TGTGCCAGCAGCCAAGACTCGGGTAGCGGGAGAAACGAGCAGTACTTC
TRBD1,NA,TRBV2,TRBJ1-6,CASVGTASSYNSPLHF,TGTGCCAGTGTCGGGACAGCGAGCTCCTATAATTCACCCCTCCACTTT
NA,NA,TRBV4-1,TRBJ1-3,CASSPQPGLHSGNTIYF,TGCGCCAGCAGCCCGCAACCGGGACTGCACTCTGGAAACACCATATATTTT
TRBD1,NA,TRBV6-5,TRBJ1-2,CASSKQGQFWGYTF,TGTGCCAGCAGTAAACAGGGGCAGTTCTGGGGCTACACCTTC
TRBD1,NA,TRBV19,TRBJ1-5,CASSIWGPRDRANGPAQPQHF,TGTGCCAGTAGTATATGGGGACCCCGGGACAGGGCAAACGGACCGGCTCAGCCCCAGCATTTT
TRBD1,few,TRBV6-6,TRBJ2-7,CASSYSGGTGREQYF,TGTGCCAGCAGTTACTCGGGGGGGACAGGGCGCGAGCAGTACTTC
NA,NA,TRBV4-1,TRBJ2-5,CASSQVFRVGGGETQYF,TGCGCCAGCAGCCAAGTCTTCCGGGTGGGGGGCGGAGAGACCCAGTACTTC